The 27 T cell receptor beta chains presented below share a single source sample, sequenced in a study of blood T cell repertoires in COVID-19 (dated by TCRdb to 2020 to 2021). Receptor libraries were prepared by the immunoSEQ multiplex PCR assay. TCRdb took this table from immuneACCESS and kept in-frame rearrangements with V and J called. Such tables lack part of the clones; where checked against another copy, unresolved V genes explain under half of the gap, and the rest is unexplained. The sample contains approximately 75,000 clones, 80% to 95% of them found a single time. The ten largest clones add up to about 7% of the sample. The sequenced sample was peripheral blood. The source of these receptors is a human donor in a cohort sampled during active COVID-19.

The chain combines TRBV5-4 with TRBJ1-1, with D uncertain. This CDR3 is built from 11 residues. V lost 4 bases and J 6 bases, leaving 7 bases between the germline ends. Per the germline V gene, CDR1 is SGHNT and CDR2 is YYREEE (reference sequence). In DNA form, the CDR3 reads TGTGCCAGCAGCCCTATTGCTGAAGCTTTCTTT. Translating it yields CASSPIAEAFF.

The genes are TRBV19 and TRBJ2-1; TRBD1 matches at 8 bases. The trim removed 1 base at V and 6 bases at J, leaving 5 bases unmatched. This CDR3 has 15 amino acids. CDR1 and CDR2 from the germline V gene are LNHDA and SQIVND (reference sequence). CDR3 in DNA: TGTGCCAGTAGTATAGGACAGGGGATCACCAATGAGCAGTTCTTC. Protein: CASSIGQGITNEQFF.

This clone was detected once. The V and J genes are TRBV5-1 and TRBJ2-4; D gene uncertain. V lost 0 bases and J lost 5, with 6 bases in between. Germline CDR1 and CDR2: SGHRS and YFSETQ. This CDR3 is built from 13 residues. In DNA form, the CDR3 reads TGCGCCAGCAGCTTGGCCGTAGAAAACATTCAGTACTTC. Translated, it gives CASSLAVENIQYF.

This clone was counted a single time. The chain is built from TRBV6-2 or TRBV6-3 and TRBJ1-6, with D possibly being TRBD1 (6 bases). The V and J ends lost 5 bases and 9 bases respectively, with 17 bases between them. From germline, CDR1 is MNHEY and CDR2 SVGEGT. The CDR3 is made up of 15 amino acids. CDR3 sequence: CASSIQGGPISPLHF. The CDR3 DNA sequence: TGTGCCAGCAGTATACAGGGTGGCCCAATTTCACCCCTCCACTTT.

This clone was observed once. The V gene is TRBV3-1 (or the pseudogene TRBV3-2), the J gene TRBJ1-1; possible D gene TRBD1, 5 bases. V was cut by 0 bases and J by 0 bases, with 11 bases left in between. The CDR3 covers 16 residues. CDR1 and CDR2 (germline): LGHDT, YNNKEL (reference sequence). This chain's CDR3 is CASSQDKGHMNTEAFF. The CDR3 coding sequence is TGTGCCAGCAGCCAAGATAAGGGGCACATGAACACTGAAGCTTTCTTT.

The CDR3 sequence is CASSGGREGMNEQFF. CDR3 nucleotide sequence: TGCGCCAGCAGCGGTGGGCGGGAGGGAATGAATGAGCAGTTCTTC. The V call is TRBV5-1, the J call TRBJ2-1, with 9 bases matching TRBD2. Germline V gene lookup returns CDR1 SGHRS and CDR2 YFSETQ. CDR3 size: 15 residues. Losses at the gene ends were 4 bases for V and 7 bases for J; bases not matched to a gene: 9.

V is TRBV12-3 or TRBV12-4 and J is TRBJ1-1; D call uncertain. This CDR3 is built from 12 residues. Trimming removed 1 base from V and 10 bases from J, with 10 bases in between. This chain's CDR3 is CASSLGGRGAFF. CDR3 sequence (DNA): TGTGCCAGCAGTTTAGGTGGCAGAGGAGCTTTCTTT.

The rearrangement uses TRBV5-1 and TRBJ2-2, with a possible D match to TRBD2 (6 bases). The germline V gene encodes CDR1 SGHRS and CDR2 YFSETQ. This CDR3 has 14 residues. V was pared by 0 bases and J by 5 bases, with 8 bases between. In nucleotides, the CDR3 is TGCGCCAGCAGCTTGGCCGGGGGAACCGGGGAGCTGTTTTTT. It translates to CASSLAGGTGELFF.

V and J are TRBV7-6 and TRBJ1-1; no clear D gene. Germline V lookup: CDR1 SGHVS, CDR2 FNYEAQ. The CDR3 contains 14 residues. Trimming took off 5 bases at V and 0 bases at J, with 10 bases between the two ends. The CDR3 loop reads CASSPQRMNTEAFF. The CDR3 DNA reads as TGTGCCAGCAGCCCCCAGCGCATGAACACTGAAGCTTTCTTT.

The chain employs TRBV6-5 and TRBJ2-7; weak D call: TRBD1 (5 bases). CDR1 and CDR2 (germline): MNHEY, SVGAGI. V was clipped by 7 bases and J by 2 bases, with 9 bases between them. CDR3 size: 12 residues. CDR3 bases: TGTGCCAGCATTGCAGGGACCTACGAGCAGTACTTC. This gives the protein CASIAGTYEQYF.

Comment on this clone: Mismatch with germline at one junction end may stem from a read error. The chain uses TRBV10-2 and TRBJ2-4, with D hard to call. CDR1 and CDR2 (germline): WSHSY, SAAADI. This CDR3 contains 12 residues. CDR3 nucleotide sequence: TGCGCCAGCAGTGAGAACGGCAGGCCCTCTGGGTTC. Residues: CASSENGRPSGF.

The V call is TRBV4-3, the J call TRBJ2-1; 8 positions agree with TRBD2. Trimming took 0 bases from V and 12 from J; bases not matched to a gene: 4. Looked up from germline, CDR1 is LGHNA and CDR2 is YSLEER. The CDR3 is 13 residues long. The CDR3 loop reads CASSQDVLAAQFF. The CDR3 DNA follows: TGCGCCAGCAGCCAAGATGTACTAGCGGCGCAGTTCTTC.

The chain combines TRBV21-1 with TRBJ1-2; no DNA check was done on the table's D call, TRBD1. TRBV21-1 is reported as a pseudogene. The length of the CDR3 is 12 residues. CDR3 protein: CASSHRNYGYTF. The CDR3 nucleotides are TGTGCCAGCAGCCACAGGAACTATGGCTACACCTTC.

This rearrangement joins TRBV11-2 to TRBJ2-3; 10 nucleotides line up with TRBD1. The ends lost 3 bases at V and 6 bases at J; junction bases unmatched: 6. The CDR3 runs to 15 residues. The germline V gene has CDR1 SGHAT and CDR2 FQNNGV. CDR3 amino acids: CASSLGDRGADTQYF. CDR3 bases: TGTGCCAGCAGCTTGGGGGACAGGGGTGCGGATACGCAGTATTTT.

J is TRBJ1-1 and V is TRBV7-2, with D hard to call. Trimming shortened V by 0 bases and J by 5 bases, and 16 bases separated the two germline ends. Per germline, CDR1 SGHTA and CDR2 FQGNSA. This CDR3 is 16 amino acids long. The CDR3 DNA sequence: TGTGCCAGCAGCTTAGCCTCAAGGAGGCCTACAACTGAAGCTTTCTTT. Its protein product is CASSLASRRPTTEAFF.

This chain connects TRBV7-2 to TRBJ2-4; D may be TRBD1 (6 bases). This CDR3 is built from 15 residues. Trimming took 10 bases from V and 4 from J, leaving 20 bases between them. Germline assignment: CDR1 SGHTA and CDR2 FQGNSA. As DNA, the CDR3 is TGTGCCATTTCCGGGACACCGACGACGAAAAACATTCAGTACTTC. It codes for CAISGTPTTKNIQYF.

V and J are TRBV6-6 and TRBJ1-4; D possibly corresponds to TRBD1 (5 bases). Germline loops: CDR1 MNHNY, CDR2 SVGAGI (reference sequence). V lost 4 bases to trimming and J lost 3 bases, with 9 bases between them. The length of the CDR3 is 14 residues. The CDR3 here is CASSSRDANEKLFF. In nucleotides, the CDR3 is TGTGCCAGCAGTTCCAGGGATGCTAATGAAAAACTGTTTTTT.

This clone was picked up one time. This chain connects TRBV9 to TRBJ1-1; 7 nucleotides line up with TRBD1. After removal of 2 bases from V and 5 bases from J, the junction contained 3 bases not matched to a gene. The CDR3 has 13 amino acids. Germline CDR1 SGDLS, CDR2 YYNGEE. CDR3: CASSVTGRTEAFF. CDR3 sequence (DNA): TGTGCCAGCAGCGTGACAGGGCGGACTGAAGCTTTCTTT.

The CDR3: CASSLSNYGYTF. CDR3 DNA: TGTGCCAGCAGCCTTAGTAACTATGGCTACACCTTC. This chain uses TRBV11-2 with TRBJ1-2; D is ambiguous. The CDR3 contains 12 residues. In germline, CDR1 is SGHAT, CDR2 FQNNGV. Trimming took off 5 bases at V and 1 base at J, with 5 bases between the two ends.

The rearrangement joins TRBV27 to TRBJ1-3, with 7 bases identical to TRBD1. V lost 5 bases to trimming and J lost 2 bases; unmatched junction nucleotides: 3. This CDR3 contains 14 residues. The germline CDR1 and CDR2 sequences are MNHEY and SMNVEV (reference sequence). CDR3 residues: CASSPGTAGNTIYF. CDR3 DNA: TGTGCCAGCAGTCCCGGGACAGCTGGAAACACCATATATTTT.

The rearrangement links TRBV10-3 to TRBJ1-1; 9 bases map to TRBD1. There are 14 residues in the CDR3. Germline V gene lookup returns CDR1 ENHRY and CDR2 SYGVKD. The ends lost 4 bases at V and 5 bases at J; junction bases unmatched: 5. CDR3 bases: TGTGCCATCAGTGCACGGGACAGGGAAACTGAAGCTTTCTTT. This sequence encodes CAISARDRETEAFF.

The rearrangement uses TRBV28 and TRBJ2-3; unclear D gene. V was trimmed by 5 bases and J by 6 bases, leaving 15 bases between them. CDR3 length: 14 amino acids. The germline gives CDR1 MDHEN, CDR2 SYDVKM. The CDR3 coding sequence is TGTGCCAGCAGTCACCGAACCGGGTGGGATACGCAGTATTTT. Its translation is CASSHRTGWDTQYF.

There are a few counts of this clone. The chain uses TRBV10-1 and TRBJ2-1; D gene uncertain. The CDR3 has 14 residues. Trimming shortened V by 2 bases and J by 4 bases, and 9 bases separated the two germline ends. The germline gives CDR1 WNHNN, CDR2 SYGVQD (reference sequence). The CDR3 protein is CASSEGNEYNEQFF. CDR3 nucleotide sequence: TGCGCCAGCAGTGAGGGCAACGAATACAATGAGCAGTTCTTC.

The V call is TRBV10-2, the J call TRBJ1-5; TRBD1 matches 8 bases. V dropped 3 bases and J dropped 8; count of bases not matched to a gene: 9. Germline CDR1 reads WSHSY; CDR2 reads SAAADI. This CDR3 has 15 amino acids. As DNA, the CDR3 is TGCGCCAGCAGTGAACAGTCAGGGGGCCTCAAGCCCCAGCATTTT. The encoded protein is CASSEQSGGLKPQHF.

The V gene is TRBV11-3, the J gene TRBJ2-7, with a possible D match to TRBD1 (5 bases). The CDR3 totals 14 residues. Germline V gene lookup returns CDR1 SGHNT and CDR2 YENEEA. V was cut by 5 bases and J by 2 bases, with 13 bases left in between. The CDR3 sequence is CASSAGNPPYEQYF. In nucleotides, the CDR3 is TGTGCCAGCAGCGCAGGGAACCCTCCCTACGAGCAGTACTTC.

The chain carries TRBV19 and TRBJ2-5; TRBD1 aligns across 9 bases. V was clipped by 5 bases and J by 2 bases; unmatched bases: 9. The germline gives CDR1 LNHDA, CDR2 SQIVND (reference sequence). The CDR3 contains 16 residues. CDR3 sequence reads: CASSRITGTGQETQYF. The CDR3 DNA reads TGTGCCAGTAGTCGAATTACCGGGACAGGGCAAGAGACCCAGTACTTC.

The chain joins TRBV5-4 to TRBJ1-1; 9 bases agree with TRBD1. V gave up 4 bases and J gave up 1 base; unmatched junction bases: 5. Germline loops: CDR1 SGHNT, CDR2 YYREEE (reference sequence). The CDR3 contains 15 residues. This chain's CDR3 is CASSPEGQGNTEAFF. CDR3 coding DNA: TGTGCCAGCAGCCCCGAGGGACAGGGGAACACTGAAGCTTTCTTT.